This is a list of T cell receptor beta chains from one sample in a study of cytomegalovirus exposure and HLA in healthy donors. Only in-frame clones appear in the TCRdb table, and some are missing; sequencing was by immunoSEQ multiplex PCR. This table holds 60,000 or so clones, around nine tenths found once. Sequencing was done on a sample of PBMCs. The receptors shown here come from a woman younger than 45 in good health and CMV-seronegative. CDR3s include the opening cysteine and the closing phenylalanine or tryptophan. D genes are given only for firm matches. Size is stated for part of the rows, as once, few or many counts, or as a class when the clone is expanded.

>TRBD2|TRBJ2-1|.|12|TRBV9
TGTGCCAGCGGCGGGAGACTGAATGAGCAGTTCTTC
CASGGRLNEQFF
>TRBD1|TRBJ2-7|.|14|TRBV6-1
TGTGCCAGCAGCTCGGGACAGGGGAACTACGAGCAGTACTTC
CASSSGQGNYEQYF
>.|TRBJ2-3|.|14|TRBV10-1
TGCGCCAGCAGTGAGTCGTTGGCTGGAGATACGCAGTATTTT
CASSESLAGDTQYF
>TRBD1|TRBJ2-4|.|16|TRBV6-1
TGTGCCAGCAGTGAGATACCGGGACAGGTCCTAAACATTCAGTACTTC
CASSEIPGQVLNIQYF
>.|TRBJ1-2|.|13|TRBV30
TGTGCCTGGAGCCAACAGGATCTTGGAGGCTACACCTTC
CAWSQQDLGGYTF
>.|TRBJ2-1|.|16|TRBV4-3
TGCGCCAGCAGCAGCCTGAGGGAGGCGTCCTACAATGAGCAGTTCTTC
CASSSLREASYNEQFF
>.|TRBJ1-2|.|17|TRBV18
TGTGCCAGCTCACCACCGTCTATTCGGGGAGCCAACTATGGCTACACCTTC
CASSPPSIRGANYGYTF
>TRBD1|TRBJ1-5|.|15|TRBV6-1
TGTGCCAGCATGTGGGAGACAGGGGTCAATCAGCCCCAGCATTTT
CASMWETGVNQPQHF
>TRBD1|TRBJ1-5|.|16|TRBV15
TGTGCCACCAGCACACGACAGGGGTATAGCAATCAGCCCCAGCATTTT
CATSTRQGYSNQPQHF
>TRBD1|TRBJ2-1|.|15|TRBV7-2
TGTGCCAGCAGCTCTCAGGGGGCAGGGGACTATGAGCAGTTCTTC
CASSSQGAGDYEQFF
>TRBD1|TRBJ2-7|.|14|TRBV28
TGTGCCAGCTTACCGGGACAGGCCTCCTACGAGCAGTACTTC
CASLPGQASYEQYF
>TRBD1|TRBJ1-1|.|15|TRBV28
TGTGCCAGCAGTTTCTACAGGGGTATAAGGGCTGAAGCTTTCTTT
CASSFYRGIRAEAFF
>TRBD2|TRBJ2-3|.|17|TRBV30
TGTGCCTGGAGTTTTGGTCGAAGCGGGAGTGTTCCAGATACGCAGTATTTT
CAWSFGRSGSVPDTQYF
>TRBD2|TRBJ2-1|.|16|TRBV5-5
TGTGCCAGCAGCTTGTTAACTAGCGGGAGTAGGGATGAGCAGTTCTTC
CASSLLTSGSRDEQFF
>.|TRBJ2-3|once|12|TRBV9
TGTGCCAGCAGCCCAAGCACAGATACGCAGTATTTT
CASSPSTDTQYF
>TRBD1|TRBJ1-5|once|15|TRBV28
TGTGCCAGCAGTTCCGGACAGGGAGGTTTGGAGCCCCAGCATTTT
CASSSGQGGLEPQHF
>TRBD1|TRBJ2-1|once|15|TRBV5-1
TGCGCCAGCAGCTTGGCAGCAGGGGGCCGGAATGAGCAGTTCTTC
CASSLAAGGRNEQFF